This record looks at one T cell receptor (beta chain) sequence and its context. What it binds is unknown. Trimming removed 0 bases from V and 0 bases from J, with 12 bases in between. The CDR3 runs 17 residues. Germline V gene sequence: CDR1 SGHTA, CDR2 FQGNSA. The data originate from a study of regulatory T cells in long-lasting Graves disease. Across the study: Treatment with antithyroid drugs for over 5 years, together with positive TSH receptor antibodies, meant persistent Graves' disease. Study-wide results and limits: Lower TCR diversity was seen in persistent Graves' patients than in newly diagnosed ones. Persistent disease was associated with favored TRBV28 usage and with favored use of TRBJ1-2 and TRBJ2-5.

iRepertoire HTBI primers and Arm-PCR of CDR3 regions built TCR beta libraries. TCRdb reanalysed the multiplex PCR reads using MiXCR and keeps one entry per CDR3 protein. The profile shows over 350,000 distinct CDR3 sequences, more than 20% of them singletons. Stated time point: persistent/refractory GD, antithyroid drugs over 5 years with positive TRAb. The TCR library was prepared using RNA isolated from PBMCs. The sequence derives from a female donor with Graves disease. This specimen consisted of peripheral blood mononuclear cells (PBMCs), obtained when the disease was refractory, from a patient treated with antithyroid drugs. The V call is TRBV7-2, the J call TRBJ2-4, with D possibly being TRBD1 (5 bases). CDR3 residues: CASSLAPTDLAKNIQYF. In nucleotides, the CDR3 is TGTGCCAGCAGCTTAGCGCCGACAGATTTAGCCAAAAACATTCAGTACTTC.